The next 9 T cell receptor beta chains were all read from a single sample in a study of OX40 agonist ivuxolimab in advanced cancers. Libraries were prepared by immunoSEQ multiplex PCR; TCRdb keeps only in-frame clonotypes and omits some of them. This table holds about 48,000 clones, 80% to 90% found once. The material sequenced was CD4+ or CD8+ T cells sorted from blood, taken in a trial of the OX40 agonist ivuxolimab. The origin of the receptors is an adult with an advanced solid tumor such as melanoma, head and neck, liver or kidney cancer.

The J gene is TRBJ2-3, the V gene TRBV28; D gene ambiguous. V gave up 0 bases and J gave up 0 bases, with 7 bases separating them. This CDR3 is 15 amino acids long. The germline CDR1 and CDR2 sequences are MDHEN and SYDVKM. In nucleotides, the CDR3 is TGTGCCAGCAGTTTATGGGCAGGTAGCACAGATACGCAGTATTTT. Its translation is CASSLWAGSTDTQYF.

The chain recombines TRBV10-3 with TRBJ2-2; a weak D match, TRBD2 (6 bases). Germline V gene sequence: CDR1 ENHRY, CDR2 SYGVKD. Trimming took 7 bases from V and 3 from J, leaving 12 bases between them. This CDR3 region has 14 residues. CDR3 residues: CAIKGGEDTGELFF. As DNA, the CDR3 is TGTGCCATCAAAGGCGGGGAGGACACCGGGGAGCTGTTTTTT.

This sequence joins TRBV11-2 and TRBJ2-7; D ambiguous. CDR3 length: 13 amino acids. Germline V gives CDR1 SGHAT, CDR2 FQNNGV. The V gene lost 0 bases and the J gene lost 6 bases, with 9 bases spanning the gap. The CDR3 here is CASSLDRVGEQYF. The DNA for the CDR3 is TGTGCCAGCAGCTTAGATCGGGTGGGCGAGCAGTACTTC.

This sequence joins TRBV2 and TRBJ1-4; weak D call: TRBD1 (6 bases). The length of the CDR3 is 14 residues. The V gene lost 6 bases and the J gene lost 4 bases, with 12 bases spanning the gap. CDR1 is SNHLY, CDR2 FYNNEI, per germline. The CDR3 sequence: CASRGGGLNEKLFF. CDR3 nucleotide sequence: TGTGCCAGCAGAGGGGGGGGGCTTAATGAAAAACTGTTTTTT.

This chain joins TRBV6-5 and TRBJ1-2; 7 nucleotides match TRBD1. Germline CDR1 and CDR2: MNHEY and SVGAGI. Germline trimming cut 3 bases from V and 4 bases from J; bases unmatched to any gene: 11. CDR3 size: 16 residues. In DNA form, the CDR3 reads TGTGCCAGCAGTTATGTTACAGACAGGGACGGCTATGGCTACACCTTC. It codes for CASSYVTDRDGYGYTF.

For the CDR3, the DNA is TGTGCCAGTAGTATAGAAAAGGGGGGGGACACTGAAGCTTTCTTT. Its translation: CASSIEKGGDTEAFF. The chain combines TRBV19 with TRBJ1-1; D possibly corresponds to TRBD1 (6 bases). This CDR3 has 15 amino acids. CDR1 is LNHDA, CDR2 SQIVND, per germline (reference sequence). Trimming removed 0 bases from V and 3 bases from J, with 11 bases in between. Filled out from reference TRBV19 and TRBJ1-1, the complete variable domain reads DGGITQSPKYLFRKEGQNVTLSCEQNLNHDAMYWYRQDPGQGLRLIYYSQIVNDFQKGDIAEGYSVSREKKESFPLTVTSAQKNPTAFYLCASSIEKGGDTEAFFGQGTRLTVV.

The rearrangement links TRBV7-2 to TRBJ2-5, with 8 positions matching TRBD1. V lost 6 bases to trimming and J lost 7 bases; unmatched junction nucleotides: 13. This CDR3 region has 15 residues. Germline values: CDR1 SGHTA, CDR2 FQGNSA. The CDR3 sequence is CASSLFQGAGGTQYF. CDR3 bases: TGTGCCAGCAGTCTCTTCCAGGGGGCTGGAGGGACCCAGTACTTC. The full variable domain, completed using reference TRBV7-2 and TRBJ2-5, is GAGVSQSPSNKVTEKGKDVELRCDPISGHTALYWYRQSLGQGLEFLIYFQGNSAPDKSGLPSDRFSAERTGGSVSTLTIQRTQQEDSAVYLCASSLFQGAGGTQYFGPGTRLLVL.

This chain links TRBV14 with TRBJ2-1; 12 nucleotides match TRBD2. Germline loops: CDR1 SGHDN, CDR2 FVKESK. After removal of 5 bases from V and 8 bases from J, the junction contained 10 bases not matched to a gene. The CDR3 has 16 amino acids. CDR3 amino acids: CASSSRLAGVWDEQFF. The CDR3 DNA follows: TGTGCCAGCAGCTCCCGACTAGCGGGAGTGTGGGATGAGCAGTTCTTC.

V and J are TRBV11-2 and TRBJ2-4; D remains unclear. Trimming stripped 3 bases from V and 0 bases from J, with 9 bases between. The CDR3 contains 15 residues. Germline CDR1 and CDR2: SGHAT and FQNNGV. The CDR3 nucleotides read TGTGCCAGCAGCTTCACACTGCTAGCCAAAAACATTCAGTACTTC. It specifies CASSFTLLAKNIQYF. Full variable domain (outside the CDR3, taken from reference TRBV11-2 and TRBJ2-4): EAGVAQSPRYKIIEKRQSVAFWCNPISGHATLYWYQQILGQGPKLLIQFQNNGVVDDSQLPKDRFSAERLKGVDSTLKIQPAKLEDSAVYLCASSFTLLAKNIQYFGAGTRLSVL.